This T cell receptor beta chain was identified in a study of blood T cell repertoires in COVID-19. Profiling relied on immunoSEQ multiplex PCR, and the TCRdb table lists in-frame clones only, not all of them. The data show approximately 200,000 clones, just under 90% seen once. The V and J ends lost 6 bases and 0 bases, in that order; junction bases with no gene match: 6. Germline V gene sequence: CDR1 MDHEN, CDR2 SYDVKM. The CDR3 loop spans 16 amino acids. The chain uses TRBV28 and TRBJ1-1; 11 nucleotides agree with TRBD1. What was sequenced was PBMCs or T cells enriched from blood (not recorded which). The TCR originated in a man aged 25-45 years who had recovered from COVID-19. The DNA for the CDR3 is TGTGCCAGCAGCAGCAGGGGACAGGGGGTGAACACTGAAGCTTTCTTT. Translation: CASSSRGQGVNTEAFF.